One sample yielded the 15 T cell receptor beta chains listed below, sequenced in a study of neurological immune-mediated disorders. Time point meaning: longitudinal time-point 1 (baseline). TCRdb re-analysed the 5' RACE reads in MiXCR, keeping a single row per CDR3 protein. The sample has fewer than 90,000 distinct CDR3 sequences, 9.5% to 13% seen once. Sequencing was carried out using PBMCs. The receptors were gathered from a man younger than 40 in good health.

This clonotype was seen many times. V usage is TRBV5-1 and J usage is TRBJ2-1, with D possibly TRBD1 on 5 matching bases. This CDR3 is built from 16 residues. Germline-derived CDR1 and CDR2 are SGHRS and YFSETQ. Trimming took off 4 bases at V and 0 bases at J, with 14 bases between the two ends. CDR3 DNA sequence: TGCGCCAGCAGCCACCAAGGGGAAAGCTCCTACAATGAGCAGTTCTTC. It codes for CASSHQGESSYNEQFF. Full variable domain (missing parts from reference TRBV5-1 and TRBJ2-1): KAGVTQTPRYLIKTRGQQVTLSCSPISGHRSVSWYQQTPGQGLQFLFEYFSETQRNKGNFPGRFSGRQFSNSRSEMNVSTLELGDSALYLCASSHQGESSYNEQFFGPGTRLTVL.

This clonotype occurred many times. V usage is TRBV11-2 and J usage is TRBJ1-4; 7 positions agree with TRBD1. The V segment lost 5 bases and the J segment 6 bases; nucleotides outside the gene matches: 9. From germline, CDR1 is SGHAT and CDR2 FQNNGV. The CDR3 is made up of 15 amino acids. For the CDR3, the DNA is TGTGCCAGCAGCCTTACGACAGGGTTCGATGAAAAACTGTTTTTT. This sequence encodes CASSLTTGFDEKLFF.

This clonotype was counted at least ten times. The chain combines TRBV9 with TRBJ2-1; TRBD2 matches at 8 bases. Germline values: CDR1 SGDLS, CDR2 YYNGEE. The CDR3 contains 15 residues. V trimming: 7 bases; J trimming: 1 base; junction bases outside the gene matches: 7. The CDR3 protein is CASAPGGASYNEQFF. The CDR3 DNA sequence: TGTGCCAGCGCCCCGGGAGGGGCGTCCTACAATGAGCAGTTCTTC.

V usage is TRBV7-9 and J usage is TRBJ2-5, with 10 positions matching TRBD1. CDR1 SEHNR and CDR2 FQNEAQ come from the germline V gene (reference sequence). This CDR3 has 15 residues. V shed 5 bases, J shed 5 bases, and the junction held 8 bases outside the gene matches. The CDR3 DNA sequence: TGTGCCAGCAGCCCCAGACAGGGGGCTTCTGAGACCCAGTACTTC. Translated, it gives CASSPRQGASETQYF.

This clonotype has ten or more counts. The V and J genes are TRBV10-3 and TRBJ2-1; TRBD2 matches 7 bases. V shed 4 bases, J shed 3 bases, and the junction held 6 bases outside the gene matches. CDR3 length: 15 residues. From germline, CDR1 is ENHRY and CDR2 SYGVKD. CDR3 residues: CAISGREGGYNEQFF. DNA for the CDR3: TGTGCCATCAGTGGTAGGGAGGGAGGCTACAATGAGCAGTTCTTC.

Many counts were recorded for this clonotype. V usage is TRBV20-1 and J usage is TRBJ2-7; TRBD2 aligns across 7 bases. The length of the CDR3 is 15 residues. CDR1 is DFQATT and CDR2 is SNEGSKA in the germline V gene (reference sequence). The junction had 9 bases not matched to a gene; V was cut back by 1 base and J by 3 bases. CDR3 DNA sequence: TGCAGTGCTAGAGGTGGACTAGGCGAAATCTACGAGCAGTACTTC. Protein sequence: CSARGGLGEIYEQYF.

At least ten counts were recorded for this clonotype. J is TRBJ2-4 and V is TRBV7-2; the match to TRBD1 covers 10 bases. V was pared by 5 bases and J by 1 base, with 11 bases of the junction left unmatched. Germline V gene sequence: CDR1 SGHTA, CDR2 FQGNSA. This CDR3 is 18 amino acids long. The CDR3 spells CASSTRAGTGVAKNIQYF. CDR3 nucleotides: TGTGCCAGCAGCACTCGCGCCGGGACAGGGGTTGCCAAAAACATTCAGTACTTC. The full variable domain, completed using reference TRBV7-2 and TRBJ2-4, is GAGVSQSPSNKVTEKGKDVELRCDPISGHTALYWYRQSLGQGLEFLIYFQGNSAPDKSGLPSDRFSAERTGGSVSTLTIQRTQQEDSAVYLCASSTRAGTGVAKNIQYFGAGTRLSVL.

This clonotype has ten or more counts. The chain joins TRBV5-1 to TRBJ2-7, with TRBD2 identical over 14 bases. The J segment lost 4 bases and the V segment lost 4 bases, leaving 7 bases of the junction unmatched. This CDR3 spans 16 amino acids. Germline CDR1 and CDR2: SGHRS and YFSETQ. Written as DNA, the CDR3 is TGCGCCAGCAGCCGGTCGGGGACTAGCGGGAGTTACGAGCAGTACTTC. This sequence encodes CASSRSGTSGSYEQYF. Looking up the rest from reference TRBV5-1 and TRBJ2-7 gives the full variable domain: KAGVTQTPRYLIKTRGQQVTLSCSPISGHRSVSWYQQTPGQGLQFLFEYFSETQRNKGNFPGRFSGRQFSNSRSEMNVSTLELGDSALYLCASSRSGTSGSYEQYFGPGTRLTVT.

The table lists this clonotype with many counts. J is TRBJ1-5 and V is TRBV20-1; D may be TRBD1 (6 bases). V lost 5 bases and J 0 bases, leaving 17 bases between the germline ends. Germline V gene lookup returns CDR1 DFQATT and CDR2 SNEGSKA (reference sequence). This CDR3 has 16 residues. CDR3: CSAAEGTPDSNQPQHF. CDR3 coding DNA: TGCAGTGCTGCTGAAGGGACACCCGATAGCAATCAGCCCCAGCATTTT.

The sample holds many counts of this clonotype. The gene calls are TRBV7-2 and TRBJ2-1; the D is unclear. Between the trimmed V and J ends, which lost 1 base and 6 bases, there was a span of 16 bases. Looked up from germline, CDR1 is SGHTA and CDR2 is FQGNSA. The CDR3 has 16 amino acids. The CDR3 coding sequence is TGTGCCAGCAGCTTAGGGCTGGGTTTCGGTTTCAATGAGCAGTTCTTC. It is translated as CASSLGLGFGFNEQFF.

This clonotype was counted at least ten times. The rearrangement uses TRBV12-3 or TRBV12-4 and TRBJ2-3; 7 bases map to TRBD2. The V segment lost 3 bases and the J segment 2 bases; nucleotides outside the gene matches: 5. The CDR3 has 15 amino acids. The CDR3 loop is CASSLGEGLTDTQYF. In DNA form, the CDR3 reads TGTGCCAGCAGTTTGGGGGAGGGCCTCACAGATACGCAGTATTTT.

This clonotype was seen repeatedly, ten times or more. The chain couples TRBV5-1 to TRBJ1-5, with a possible D match to TRBD1 (5 bases). V lost 0 bases and J lost 7, with 11 bases in between. Germline CDR1 and CDR2: SGHRS and YFSETQ. This CDR3 is 14 amino acids long. CDR3 sequence: CASSLDTGDQPQHF. For the CDR3, the DNA is TGCGCCAGCAGCTTGGATACGGGGGACCAGCCCCAGCATTTT.

In this sample, this clonotype turned up once. A clone one base away is much larger, so this may be a read error. This chain links TRBV10-2 with TRBJ2-5, with D tentatively TRBD2 (6 bases). V was clipped by 2 bases and J by 1 base, with 11 bases between them. Germline CDR1 reads WSHSY; CDR2 reads SAAADI. CDR3 size: 15 residues. CDR3 sequence: CASSEPAGSQETQYF. The DNA for the CDR3 is TGCGCCAGCAGTGAGCCGGCGGGATCCCAAGAGACCCAGTACTTC.

As to this clonotype: Since a much larger clone is just one base distant, this may be a read error. The J gene is TRBJ1-1, the V gene TRBV27, with 7 positions matching TRBD1. Germline V gives CDR1 MNHEY, CDR2 SMNVEV (reference sequence). This CDR3 spans 16 amino acids. CDR3 coding DNA: TGTGTCAGCAGTTTTCTCACGACAGGGAAGGACACTGAAGCTTTCTTT. It codes for CVSSFLTTGKDTEAFF.

The chain recombines TRBV12-3 or TRBV12-4 with TRBJ2-3; tentative D call: TRBD1 (6 bases). This CDR3 spans 15 amino acids. V lost 3 bases and J lost 1, with 11 bases in between. The CDR3 here is CASSFLNRGTDTQYF. The CDR3 DNA follows: TGTGCCAGCAGTTTCTTGAACAGGGGCACAGATACGCAGTATTTT.